The 13 T cell receptor beta chains below come from one sample, sequenced in a study of blood T cell repertoires in COVID-19. TCRdb's table, derived via immunoSEQ multiplex PCR, lists solely in-frame clones and lacks some. In the table there are a few hundred thousand clones, approximately 90% of which are singletons. Sequenced material: peripheral blood. The receptors were gathered from a woman in her forties or fifties with active or convalescent COVID-19.

This clone turned up a few times. The chain couples TRBV12-3 or TRBV12-4 to TRBJ1-3, with D possibly TRBD1 on 5 matching bases. This CDR3 region has 13 residues. Trimming took off 2 bases at V and 4 bases at J, with 6 bases between the two ends. This CDR3 reads CASSLQGGNTIYF. As DNA, the CDR3 is TGTGCCAGCAGTTTACAGGGAGGAAACACCATATATTTT.

CDR3 bases: TGTGCCAGCAGCTCCACAGCCAACACTGAAGCTTTCTTT. This codes for CASSSTANTEAFF. This chain connects TRBV3-1 (or the pseudogene TRBV3-2) to TRBJ1-1; D uncertain. V was shortened by 5 bases and J by 2 bases, with 9 bases between the two germline ends. The CDR3 runs 13 residues. The V gene's germline CDR1 is LGHDT and CDR2 YNNKEL (reference sequence).

The rearrangement links TRBV6-2 or TRBV6-3 to TRBJ2-1, with 9 bases matching TRBD1. Germline V lookup: CDR1 MNHEY, CDR2 SVGEGT. V trimming: 5 bases; J trimming: 3 bases; junction bases outside the gene matches: 8. This CDR3 has 16 amino acids. The DNA of the CDR3 is TGTGCCAGCAGTAAAACGGACAGGGGAGGCTACAATGAGCAGTTCTTC. It translates to CASSKTDRGGYNEQFF.

The chain recombines TRBV9 with TRBJ2-3, with a tentative D call TRBD1 (5 bases). The V gene lost 0 bases and the J gene lost 2 bases, with 13 bases spanning the gap. CDR1 is SGDLS and CDR2 is YYNGEE in the germline V gene. This CDR3 is built from 16 residues. CDR3 bases: TGTGCCAGCAGCGTAGCTCAGGGCCTTTCCACAGATACGCAGTATTTT. Translation gives CASSVAQGLSTDTQYF.

The chain uses TRBV7-3 and TRBJ2-1, with D perhaps TRBD2 (5 bases). Germline CDR1 is SGHTA and CDR2 is FQGTGA. V gave up 3 bases and J gave up 8 bases, with 14 bases separating them. This CDR3 contains 14 residues. The CDR3 DNA sequence: TGTGCCAGCAGCTTGGGAACTGGAGGTGATGAGCAGTTCTTC. Amino acids: CASSLGTGGDEQFF.

V and J are TRBV7-6 and TRBJ1-1; perhaps TRBD1 as D (5 bases). The germline gives CDR1 SGHVS, CDR2 FNYEAQ. The CDR3 extends over 14 amino acids. V dropped 6 bases and J dropped 1 base, with 12 bases sitting between them. The CDR3 nucleotides are TGTGCCAGCAGGGGAACAGGTTCGAACACTGAAGCTTTCTTT. Its protein product is CASRGTGSNTEAFF.

The chain carries TRBV11-2 and TRBJ1-5; tentative D call: TRBD1 (5 bases). The CDR3 contains 14 residues. The germline gives CDR1 SGHAT, CDR2 FQNNGV. Trimming took off 4 bases at V and 7 bases at J, with 14 bases between the two ends. The CDR3 protein is CASSWLGEGQPQHF. The CDR3 nucleotides are TGTGCCAGCAGCTGGTTAGGGGAGGGACAGCCCCAGCATTTT.

The chain employs TRBV27 and TRBJ2-7; the match to TRBD1 covers 8 bases. CDR3 length equals 14 residues. V trimming: 5 bases; J trimming: 2 bases; junction bases outside the gene matches: 5. CDR1 is MNHEY, CDR2 SMNVEV, per germline (reference sequence). The DNA of the CDR3 is TGTGCCAGCAGTGAGACAGGGGACCCCTACGAGCAGTACTTC. It is translated as CASSETGDPYEQYF.

This sequence joins TRBV11-2 and TRBJ2-3; a possible D gene is TRBD1 (6 bases). CDR3 length: 14 amino acids. Germline loops: CDR1 SGHAT, CDR2 FQNNGV. Trimming cost V 5 bases and J 4 bases, with 13 bases left between them. CDR3 in DNA: TGTGCCAGCAGCACCAACAGGGTTTCAGATACGCAGTATTTT. Translating it yields CASSTNRVSDTQYF.

The table lists this clone with a count of one. The chain joins TRBV30 to TRBJ2-2; 8 bases align to TRBD2. The germline V gene encodes CDR1 GTSNPN and CDR2 SVGIG (reference sequence). Trimming cost V 6 bases and J 6 bases; bases outside gene matches: 9. This CDR3 spans 14 amino acids. The CDR3 loop reads CACSSGRRAGELFF. CDR3 DNA sequence: TGTGCCTGCTCCAGCGGGAGAAGGGCCGGGGAGCTGTTTTTT.

The CDR3 nucleotides read TGTGCCAGCAGCTGGGGGTCGGGGGTCCTTATTGGCTACACCTTC. Protein: CASSWGSGVLIGYTF. The chain has TRBV11-2 and TRBJ1-2; the D gene is possibly TRBD1 (5 bases). There are 15 residues in the CDR3. Germline V gene data show CDR1 as SGHAT and CDR2 as FQNNGV. V lost 4 bases to trimming and J lost 7 bases, with 19 bases between them.

V and J are TRBV27 and TRBJ1-5, with TRBD1 as a possible D gene (5 bases). Germline CDR1 and CDR2: MNHEY and SMNVEV (reference sequence). Trimming took off 4 bases at V and 0 bases at J, with 13 bases between the two ends. The length of the CDR3 is 16 residues. CDR3 in amino acids: CASSSRTPYSNQPQHF. Written as DNA, the CDR3 is TGTGCCAGCAGTTCAAGGACACCCTATAGCAATCAGCCCCAGCATTTT.

This chain links TRBV11-2 with TRBJ1-2, with D uncertain. V was shortened by 0 bases and J by 5 bases, with 10 bases between the two germline ends. Germline V lookup: CDR1 SGHAT, CDR2 FQNNGV. This CDR3 has 14 residues. The CDR3 DNA reads TGTGCCAGCAGCTTAGATCTAAGCGGTTATGGCTACACCTTC. Protein: CASSLDLSGYGYTF.